Below, 27 T cell receptor beta chains from the same sample are listed, as sequenced in a study of T cells after yellow fever vaccination. TCRdb fed the 5' RACE reads into MiXCR, producing one record per CDR3 protein. The sample has 45,000 to 60,000 distinct CDR3 sequences, around 6.2% seen once; the top ten hold roughly 30%. The material was PBMCs, either bulk or a sorted T-cell subset (CD4+, CD8+, memory, or dextramer-sorted; not recorded which), obtained on the day of the yellow fever booster vaccination. The source is a man in his late teens or twenties who received the YFV17D yellow fever vaccine.

This clonotype was seen a handful of times. The genes are TRBV4-1 and TRBJ1-4; D remains unclear. Trimming shortened V by 3 bases and J by 4 bases, and 15 bases separated the two germline ends. The germline CDR1 and CDR2 sequences are MGHRA and YSYEKL. The CDR3 sequence is 16 residues long. CDR3 nucleotide sequence: TGCGCCAGCAGCCAGGGTAGGACGGAAATTAATGAAAAACTGTTTTTT. As protein: CASSQGRTEINEKLFF.

This clonotype was seen ten or more times. The rearrangement uses TRBV6-5 and TRBJ2-7; D is possibly TRBD1 or TRBD2 (5 bases each). The CDR3 contains 17 residues. V was clipped by 2 bases and J by 2 bases, with 19 bases between them. CDR1 and CDR2 (germline): MNHEY, SVGAGI. Here the CDR3 DNA reads TGTGCCAGCAGTTACGCGGGCCCGGGGACCTTAGCCTACGAGCAGTACTTC. It codes for CASSYAGPGTLAYEQYF.

Ten or more counts support this clonotype. This rearrangement joins TRBV5-1 to TRBJ1-1, with D perhaps matching TRBD1 (5 bases). Per the germline V gene, CDR1 is SGHRS and CDR2 is YFSETQ. Between the trimmed V and J ends, which lost 4 bases and 0 bases, there was a span of 10 bases. The CDR3 runs to 14 residues. CDR3 loop: CASSRGRMNTEAFF. Here the CDR3 DNA reads TGCGCCAGCAGCCGGGGCCGGATGAACACTGAAGCTTTCTTT.

The sample holds many counts of this clonotype. The rearrangement links TRBV7-9 to TRBJ2-7; D gene unclear. CDR1 and CDR2 from the germline V gene are SEHNR and FQNEAQ (reference sequence). CDR3 length: 13 residues. V was trimmed by 4 bases and J by 2 bases, leaving 9 bases between them. The CDR3 loop reads CASSSGRAYEQYV. The CDR3 DNA reads TGTGCCAGCAGCTCCGGCCGGGCCTACGAGCAGTACGTC.

This sequence joins TRBV5-6 and TRBJ2-3, with a possible D match to TRBD2 (6 bases). The CDR3 spans 15 residues. CDR1 and CDR2 from the germline V gene are SGHDT and YYEEEE. The V gene lost 4 bases and the J gene lost 4 bases, with 16 bases spanning the gap. CDR3 sequence (DNA): TGTGCCAGCAGCCCCGTGGAGGGTAGGCCAGATACGCAGTATTTT. Translating it yields CASSPVEGRPDTQYF. Variable domain in full (rest from reference TRBV5-6 and TRBJ2-3): DAGVTQSPTHLIKTRGQQVTLRCSPKSGHDTVSWYQQALGQGPQFIFQYYEEEERQRGNFPDRFSGHQFPNYSSELNVNALLLGDSALYLCASSPVEGRPDTQYFGPGTRLTVL.

Only a few counts were recorded for this clonotype. The chain is built from TRBV5-1 and TRBJ1-2; unclear D gene. Germline V gene data show CDR1 as SGHRS and CDR2 as YFSETQ. CDR3 length: 15 residues. V shed 0 bases and J shed 0 bases, with 9 bases lying between them. The CDR3 region is CASSLDGYSNYGYTF. CDR3 DNA sequence: TGCGCCAGCAGCTTGGACGGGTATTCTAACTATGGCTACACCTTC. Filled out from reference TRBV5-1 and TRBJ1-2, the complete variable domain reads KAGVTQTPRYLIKTRGQQVTLSCSPISGHRSVSWYQQTPGQGLQFLFEYFSETQRNKGNFPGRFSGRQFSNSRSEMNVSTLELGDSALYLCASSLDGYSNYGYTFGSGTRLTVV.

This clonotype appeared a single time. The chain is built from TRBV3-1 and TRBJ2-1; 14 positions match TRBD2. Germline V CDR1 and CDR2: LGHDT, YNNKEL (reference sequence). There are 17 residues in the CDR3. Unmatched junction bases numbered 8, after V lost 6 bases and J lost 4 bases. This CDR3 reads CASRPGLAGEKYNEQFF. The DNA of the CDR3 is TGTGCCAGCAGGCCGGGACTAGCGGGGGAAAAGTACAATGAGCAGTTCTTC.

This clonotype was recorded many times. CDR3 amino acids: CASSLPGGASEAFF. The CDR3 DNA sequence: TGTGCCAGCAGTTTACCGGGGGGCGCATCTGAAGCTTTCTTT. V gene TRBV12-3 or TRBV12-4 combines with J gene TRBJ1-1, with a weak D call TRBD1 (6 bases). This CDR3 has 14 residues. The V gene lost 2 bases and the J gene lost 6 bases, with 13 bases spanning the gap.

This clonotype has ten or more counts. CDR3 in DNA: TGTGCCAGCAGTTCCTCAGTTGGGGTCGGGGAGCTGTTTTTT. Protein: CASSSSVGVGELFF. The chain joins TRBV12-3 or TRBV12-4 to TRBJ2-2; D unclear. Trimming shortened V by 4 bases and J by 7 bases, and 13 bases separated the two germline ends. This CDR3 region has 14 residues.

This clonotype came up many times. This rearrangement joins TRBV4-1 to TRBJ2-1; D might be TRBD2 (5 bases). Germline V gene lookup returns CDR1 MGHRA and CDR2 YSYEKL. The V and J ends lost 0 bases and 5 bases respectively, with 20 bases between them. This CDR3 comprises 18 residues. The CDR3 region is CASSQDLVTKRGDNEQFF. The CDR3 DNA reads as TGCGCCAGCAGCCAAGATCTTGTAACGAAACGGGGTGACAATGAGCAGTTCTTC.

This clonotype appeared many times. The V and J genes are TRBV12-3 or TRBV12-4 and TRBJ2-3; tentative D call: TRBD2 (5 bases). The V end lost 6 bases, the J end lost 2 bases, and 15 bases lay between the germline ends. The CDR3 length is 15 residues. In nucleotides, the CDR3 is TGTGCCAGCAGCTTCATCGGGATGAACACAGATACGCAGTATTTT. Translating gives CASSFIGMNTDTQYF.

This clonotype was counted between two and nine times. The chain joins TRBV4-3 to TRBJ1-1; D is uncertain. Trimming left V 1 base short and J 5 bases short, with 8 bases between. This CDR3 comprises 13 residues. The germline V gene has CDR1 LGHNA and CDR2 YSLEER. Written as DNA, the CDR3 is TGCGCCAGCAGCCAAGTCGCGGGGACTGAAGCTTTCTTT. This translates into CASSQVAGTEAFF.

This clonotype showed up many times. This rearrangement joins TRBV27 to TRBJ2-2, with D unclear. Germline V gives CDR1 MNHEY, CDR2 SMNVEV (reference sequence). This CDR3 has 12 residues. V was cut by 3 bases and J by 6 bases, with 5 bases left in between. The CDR3 DNA is TGTGCCAGCAGTTTTTTATCCGGGGAGCTGTTTTTT. The encoded protein is CASSFLSGELFF.

The J gene is TRBJ2-6, the V gene TRBV12-3 or TRBV12-4; D gene ambiguous. The CDR3 is made up of 16 amino acids. V was shortened by 3 bases and J by 0 bases, with 9 bases between the two germline ends. The CDR3 nucleotides are TGTGCCAGCAGTTTCCACTACACCTCTGGGGCCAACGTCCTGACTTTC. Translation: CASSFHYTSGANVLTF.

This chain links TRBV9 with TRBJ1-1, with D unresolved. CDR1 and CDR2 (germline): SGDLS, YYNGEE. V lost 0 bases, J lost 3 bases, and 6 bases lay in between. CDR3 size: 13 residues. The DNA for the CDR3 is TGTGCCAGCAGCGTAGGGTCGGACACTGAAGCTTTCTTT. Its translation is CASSVGSDTEAFF.

This clonotype was detected a few times. V usage is TRBV7-3 and J usage is TRBJ2-2; TRBD1 is a possible D gene (6 bases). Germline lookup yields CDR1 SGHTA and CDR2 FQGTGA. There are 18 residues in the CDR3. The ends were cut back, 4 bases at V and 6 bases at J, with 24 bases in the middle. The CDR3 sequence is CASSSNLLGAGVSGELFF. CDR3 nucleotide sequence: TGTGCCAGCAGCTCCAACCTTTTAGGGGCAGGGGTTTCCGGGGAGCTGTTTTTT.

The sample holds many counts of this clonotype. The chain uses TRBV7-2 and TRBJ2-1; 10 nucleotides align to TRBD1. J gave up 3 bases and V 5 bases, and 4 bases lay outside the gene matches. This CDR3 has 15 amino acids. In germline, CDR1 is SGHTA, CDR2 FQGNSA. CDR3 coding DNA: TGTGCCAGCAGCATGAGGACAGGGGGCTACAATGAGCAGTTCTTC. Translating gives CASSMRTGGYNEQFF.

Ten or more counts support this clonotype. V is TRBV5-1 and J is TRBJ2-5; 7 bases align to TRBD2. Germline CDR1 is SGHRS and CDR2 is YFSETQ. V lost 3 bases to trimming and J lost 0 bases; unmatched junction nucleotides: 2. There are 14 residues in the CDR3. CDR3 sequence: CASSSRGDQETQYF. The DNA of the CDR3 is TGCGCCAGCAGCTCACGGGGGGACCAAGAGACCCAGTACTTC. Full variable domain (remainder filled in from reference TRBV5-1 and TRBJ2-5): KAGVTQTPRYLIKTRGQQVTLSCSPISGHRSVSWYQQTPGQGLQFLFEYFSETQRNKGNFPGRFSGRQFSNSRSEMNVSTLELGDSALYLCASSSRGDQETQYFGPGTRLLVL.

This clonotype was counted many times. The rearrangement joins TRBV7-6 to TRBJ2-7, with 9 positions matching TRBD2. V shed 5 bases and J 0 bases; nucleotides not matched to a gene: 5. Per germline, CDR1 SGHVS and CDR2 FNYEAQ. This CDR3 region has 15 residues. CDR3 sequence (DNA): TGTGCCAGCAGCGAACTAGCGGGCCTCTCCTACGAGCAGTACTTC. Encoded protein: CASSELAGLSYEQYF.

A few counts support this clonotype. The chain recombines TRBV20-1 with TRBJ1-3; D not resolved. Trimming pared 6 bases from V and 1 base from J, leaving 7 bases between. This CDR3 spans 12 amino acids. CDR1 DFQATT and CDR2 SNEGSKA come from the germline V gene (reference sequence). CDR3 sequence (DNA): TGCAGTGCGCGGGGATCTGGAAACACCATATATTTT. This gives the protein CSARGSGNTIYF.

Points on this clonotype: A read error may account for a junction end that differs from germline. V usage is TRBV4-3 and J usage is TRBJ1-2; D unclear. The CDR3 extends over 17 amino acids. In germline, CDR1 is LGHNA, CDR2 YSLEER. CDR3: CARSQVALAQDGYGYTF. Here the CDR3 DNA reads TGCGCCCGCAGCCAAGTGGCCCTTGCCCAGGACGGCTATGGCTACACCTTC.

There are many counts of this clonotype. This chain links TRBV29-1 with TRBJ2-7; TRBD1 might be the D (6 bases). The length of the CDR3 is 15 residues. Deletions cut 2 bases from V and 2 bases from J, with 16 bases between. CDR1 and CDR2 from the germline V gene are SQVTM and ANQGSEA. The CDR3: CSVEFLGQQTYEQYF. DNA of the CDR3: TGCAGCGTTGAATTCCTAGGACAGCAGACCTACGAGCAGTACTTC.

At least ten counts were recorded for this clonotype. This chain uses TRBV2 with TRBJ1-6; tentative D call: TRBD1 (5 bases). V was cut by 7 bases and J by 9 bases, with 16 bases left in between. Germline values: CDR1 SNHLY, CDR2 FYNNEI. The CDR3 runs to 14 residues. CDR3 sequence: CASNRDHSSSPLHF. The CDR3 DNA is TGTGCCAGCAATCGGGACCATTCCAGTTCACCCCTCCACTTT.

This clonotype came up a few times. This chain's CDR3 is CSARVTSGAQLPPDTQYF. Here the CDR3 DNA reads TGCAGTGCTAGAGTAACTAGCGGGGCCCAACTCCCCCCAGATACGCAGTATTTT. The chain combines TRBV20-1 with TRBJ2-3, with 10 positions matching TRBD2. The junction had 14 bases not matched to a gene; V was cut back by 1 base and J by 4 bases. Germline V gene lookup returns CDR1 DFQATT and CDR2 SNEGSKA (reference sequence). This CDR3 region has 18 residues.

This clonotype was found a few times. At one of its ends the junction is not consistent with the germline gene, which may arise from a read error. The chain employs TRBV4-1 and TRBJ2-1; D might be TRBD1 or TRBD2, each matching 6 bases. Germline assignment: CDR1 MGHRA and CDR2 YSYEKL. This CDR3 contains 16 residues. CDR3 in DNA: TGCGCCAGCAGCCAAGCCACAGGGAGGATGTACAATGAGAAGTTCTTC. This codes for CASSQATGRMYNEKFF.

This chain connects TRBV28 to TRBJ1-1; no definite D call. Deletions cut 5 bases from V and 0 bases from J, with 7 bases between. There are 13 residues in the CDR3. Germline values: CDR1 MDHEN, CDR2 SYDVKM. The CDR3 bases are TGTGCCAGCAGTCCCCATATGAACACTGAAGCTTTCTTT. Its protein is CASSPHMNTEAFF. Full variable domain (remainder filled in from reference TRBV28 and TRBJ1-1): DVKVTQSSRYLVKRTGEKVFLECVQDMDHENMFWYRQDPGLGLRLIYFSYDVKMKEKGDIPEGYSVSREKKERFSLILESASTNQTSMYLCASSPHMNTEAFFGQGTRLTVV.

This clonotype was seen repeatedly, ten times or more. The chain is built from TRBV12-3 or TRBV12-4 and TRBJ1-1; D ambiguous. Trimming left V 4 bases short and J 1 base short, with 7 bases between. The CDR3 extends over 13 amino acids. CDR3 loop: CASSWGPNTEAFF. CDR3 nucleotides: TGTGCCAGCAGTTGGGGTCCGAACACTGAAGCTTTCTTT.